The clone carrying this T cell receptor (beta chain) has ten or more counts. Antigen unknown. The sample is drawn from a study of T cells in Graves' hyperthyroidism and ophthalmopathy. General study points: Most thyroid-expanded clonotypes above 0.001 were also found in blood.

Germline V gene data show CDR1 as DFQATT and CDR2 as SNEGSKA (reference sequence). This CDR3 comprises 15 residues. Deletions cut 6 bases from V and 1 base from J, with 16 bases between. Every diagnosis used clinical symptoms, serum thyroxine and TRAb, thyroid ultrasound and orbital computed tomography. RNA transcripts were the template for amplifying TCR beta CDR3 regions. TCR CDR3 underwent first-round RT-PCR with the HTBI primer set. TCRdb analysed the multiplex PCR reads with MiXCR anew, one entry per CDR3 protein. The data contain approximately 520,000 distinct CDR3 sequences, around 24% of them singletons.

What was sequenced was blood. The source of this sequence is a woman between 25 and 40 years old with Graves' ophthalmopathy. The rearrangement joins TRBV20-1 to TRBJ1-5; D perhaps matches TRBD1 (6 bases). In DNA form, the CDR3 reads TGCAGTGCCCAAGGGGGGGCGTTGAGCAATCAGCCCCAGCATTTT. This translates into CSAQGGALSNQPQHF.